A selection of T cell receptor beta chains follows, all from one sample in a study of T cell changes during pregnancy in multiple sclerosis. The protocol was immunoSEQ multiplex PCR, while the TCRdb copy is restricted to in-frame clones and leaves out a portion. The profile covers about 99,000 clones, with 85% to 95% appearing a single time and almost 1% taken by the ten largest. The sample consisted of peripheral blood, taken after pregnancy. The receptors shown here come from a female donor with multiple sclerosis, enrolled in a pregnancy study. The conserved cysteine and the conserved F or W are not part of the CDR3 here. Fields, in order: V gene, CDR3 protein.

>TRBV28
ASSLSNYEQY
>TRBV5-1
ASSFFETGIREQY
>TRBV9
ASSPTDRNTEAF
>TRBV18
ASGGQRTYGYT
>TRBV5-1
ASSLGPGGPWYEQY
>TRBV5-8
ASSLGTGAPYEQY
>TRBV6-6
ASSSTSGRAHEQY
>TRBV15
ATSSPRGLAGTYEQY
>TRBV5-1
ASRPEGVGQGSGPQH
>TRBV5-8
ASSPTRSSGNTIY
>TRBV7-8
ASSLGGGAYGYT
>TRBV7-6
ASSLRSEGGAGGLETQY
>TRBV30
AWSFGLATDTQY
>TRBV30
AWAPTNNEQF
>TRBV5-1
ASSGGTSGHYEQY
>TRBV10-2
ASSDPGGGSSYEQY
>TRBV30
AWETSGIGNEQF
>TRBV28
ASTLGGQGNTEAF
>TRBV11-3
ASSLAGGGTYEQY
>TRBV28
ASSLWAGKQPQH
>TRBV5-1
ASRRGQARTDTQY
>TRBV5-1
ASSGSAYEQY
>TRBV19
ASSIRAGAFEQY
>TRBV7-2
ASSLDGASGRRMY
>TRBV7-2
ASGYRGSTNEKLF
>TRBV5-1
ASSSGTTPETQY
>TRBV7-2
ASSLSLARAETQY
>TRBV7-3
ASSLTGTNEQF
>TRBV30
AWSSYRGRTEAF